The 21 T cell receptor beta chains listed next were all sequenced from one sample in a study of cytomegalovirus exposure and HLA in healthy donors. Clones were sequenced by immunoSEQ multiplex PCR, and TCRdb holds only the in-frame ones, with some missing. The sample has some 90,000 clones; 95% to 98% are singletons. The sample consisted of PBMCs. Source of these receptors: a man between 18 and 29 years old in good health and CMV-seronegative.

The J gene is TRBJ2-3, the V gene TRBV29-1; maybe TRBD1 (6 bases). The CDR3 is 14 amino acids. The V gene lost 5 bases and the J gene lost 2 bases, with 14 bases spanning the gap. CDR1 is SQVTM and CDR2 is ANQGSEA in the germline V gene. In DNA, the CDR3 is TGCAGCGTTACAGGGACACCAGACACAGATACGCAGTATTTT. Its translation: CSVTGTPDTDTQYF.

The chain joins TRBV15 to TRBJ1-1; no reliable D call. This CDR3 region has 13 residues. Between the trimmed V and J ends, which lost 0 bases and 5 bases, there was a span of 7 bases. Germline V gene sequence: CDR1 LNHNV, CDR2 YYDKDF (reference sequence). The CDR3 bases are TGTGCCACCAGCAGAGATTATTCGACTGAAGCTTTCTTT. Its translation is CATSRDYSTEAFF.

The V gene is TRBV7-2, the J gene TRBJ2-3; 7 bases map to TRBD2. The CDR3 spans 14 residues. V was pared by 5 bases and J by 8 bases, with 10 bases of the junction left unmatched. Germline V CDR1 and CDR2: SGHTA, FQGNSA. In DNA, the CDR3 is TGTGCCAGCAGCCTAAGTGGGGGGGAGGGTACGCAGTATTTT. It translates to CASSLSGGEGTQYF.

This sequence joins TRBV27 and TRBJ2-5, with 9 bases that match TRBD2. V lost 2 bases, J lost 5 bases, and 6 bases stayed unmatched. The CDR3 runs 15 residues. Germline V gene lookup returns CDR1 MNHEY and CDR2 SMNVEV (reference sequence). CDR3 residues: CASSLRRGGMETQYF. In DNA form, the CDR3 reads TGTGCCAGCAGTTTAAGGCGGGGGGGGATGGAGACCCAGTACTTC.

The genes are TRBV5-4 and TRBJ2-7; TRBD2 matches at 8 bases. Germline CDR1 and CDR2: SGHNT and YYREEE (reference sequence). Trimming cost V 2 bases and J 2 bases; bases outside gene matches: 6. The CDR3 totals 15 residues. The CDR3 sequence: CASSFSGNRPYEQYF. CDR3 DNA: TGTGCCAGCAGCTTTAGCGGGAACCGTCCCTACGAGCAGTACTTC.

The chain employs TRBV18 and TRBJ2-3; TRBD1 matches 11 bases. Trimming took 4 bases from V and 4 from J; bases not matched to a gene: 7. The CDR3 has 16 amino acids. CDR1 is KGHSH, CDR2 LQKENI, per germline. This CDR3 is CASSLGPGQGADTQYF. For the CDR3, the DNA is TGTGCCAGCTCACTAGGACCGGGACAGGGGGCAGATACGCAGTATTTT.

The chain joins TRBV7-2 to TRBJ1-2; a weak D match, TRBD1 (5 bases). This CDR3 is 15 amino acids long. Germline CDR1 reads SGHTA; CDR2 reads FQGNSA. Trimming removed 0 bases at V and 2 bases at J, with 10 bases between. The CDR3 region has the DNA TGTGCCAGCAGCTTAGCTATGGGGGGGAACTATGGCTACACCTTC. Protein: CASSLAMGGNYGYTF.

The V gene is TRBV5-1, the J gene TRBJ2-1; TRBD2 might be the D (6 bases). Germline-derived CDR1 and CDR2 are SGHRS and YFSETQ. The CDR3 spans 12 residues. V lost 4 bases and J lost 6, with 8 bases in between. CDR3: CASSQTSNEQFF. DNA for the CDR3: TGCGCCAGCAGCCAGACTAGCAATGAGCAGTTCTTC.

CDR3 sequence reads: CAWSGSYSPIMNTEAFF. DNA of the CDR3: TGTGCCTGGAGTGGGTCTTACAGCCCGATAATGAACACTGAAGCTTTCTTT. The chain combines TRBV30 with TRBJ1-1; D gene uncertain. Per germline, CDR1 GTSNPN and CDR2 SVGIG (reference sequence). The CDR3 is 17 amino acids. Trimming took off 1 base at V and 0 bases at J, with 18 bases between the two ends.

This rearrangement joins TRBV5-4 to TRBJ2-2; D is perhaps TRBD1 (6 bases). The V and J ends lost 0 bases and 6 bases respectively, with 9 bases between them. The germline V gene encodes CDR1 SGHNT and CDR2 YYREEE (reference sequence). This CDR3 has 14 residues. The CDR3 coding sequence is TGTGCCAGCAGCTTGGCACAGGGTTCCGGGGAGCTGTTTTTT. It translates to CASSLAQGSGELFF. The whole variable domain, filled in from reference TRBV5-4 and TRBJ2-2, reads ETGVTQSPTHLIKTRGQQVTLRCSSQSGHNTVSWYQQALGQGPQFIFQYYREEENGRGNFPPRFSGLQFPNYSSELNVNALELDDSALYLCASSLAQGSGELFFGEGSRLTVL.

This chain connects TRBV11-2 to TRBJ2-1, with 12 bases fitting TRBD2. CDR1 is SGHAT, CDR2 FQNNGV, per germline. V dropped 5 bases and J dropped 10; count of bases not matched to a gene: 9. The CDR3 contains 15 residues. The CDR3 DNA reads TGTGCCAGCAGCCCGACTAGCGGGAGTTATCGGGAGCAGTTCTTC. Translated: CASSPTSGSYREQFF. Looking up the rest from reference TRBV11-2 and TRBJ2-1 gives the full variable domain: EAGVAQSPRYKIIEKRQSVAFWCNPISGHATLYWYQQILGQGPKLLIQFQNNGVVDDSQLPKDRFSAERLKGVDSTLKIQPAKLEDSAVYLCASSPTSGSYREQFFGPGTRLTVL.

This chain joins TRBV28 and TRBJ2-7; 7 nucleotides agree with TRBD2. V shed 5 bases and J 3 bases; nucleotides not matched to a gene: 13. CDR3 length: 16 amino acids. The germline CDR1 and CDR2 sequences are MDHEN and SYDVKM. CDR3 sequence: CASSPPGGSEIYEQYF. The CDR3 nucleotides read TGTGCCAGCAGTCCCCCGGGGGGTAGCGAGATCTACGAGCAGTACTTC.

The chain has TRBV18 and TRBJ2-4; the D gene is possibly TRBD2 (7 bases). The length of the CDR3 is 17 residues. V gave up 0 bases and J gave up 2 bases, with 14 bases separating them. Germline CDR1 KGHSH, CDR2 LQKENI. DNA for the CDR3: TGTGCCAGCTCACCACCATTAGAGGGGGGGACCAAAAACATTCAGTACTTC. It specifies CASSPPLEGGTKNIQYF.

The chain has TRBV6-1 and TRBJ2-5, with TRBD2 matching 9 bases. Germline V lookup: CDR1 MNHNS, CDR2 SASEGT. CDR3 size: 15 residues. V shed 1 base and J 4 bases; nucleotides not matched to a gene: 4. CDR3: CASSEVSGSLETQYF. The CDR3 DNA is TGTGCCAGCAGTGAAGTTAGCGGGAGTTTAGAGACCCAGTACTTC.

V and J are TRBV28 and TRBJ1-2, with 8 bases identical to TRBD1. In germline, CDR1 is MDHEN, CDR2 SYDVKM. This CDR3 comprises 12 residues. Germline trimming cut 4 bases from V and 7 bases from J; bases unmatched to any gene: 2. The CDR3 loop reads CASSSTGGGYTF. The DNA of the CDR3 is TGTGCCAGCAGTTCAACAGGGGGTGGCTACACCTTC.

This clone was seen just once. CDR3 nucleotide sequence: TGTGCCACCAGCCCGGACCGGGGATCACTTGGCTACACCTTC. This gives the protein CATSPDRGSLGYTF. V usage is TRBV15 and J usage is TRBJ1-2; D remains unclear. Per germline, CDR1 LNHNV and CDR2 YYDKDF (reference sequence). Trimming shortened V by 5 bases and J by 7 bases, and 17 bases separated the two germline ends. The CDR3 consists of 14 residues.

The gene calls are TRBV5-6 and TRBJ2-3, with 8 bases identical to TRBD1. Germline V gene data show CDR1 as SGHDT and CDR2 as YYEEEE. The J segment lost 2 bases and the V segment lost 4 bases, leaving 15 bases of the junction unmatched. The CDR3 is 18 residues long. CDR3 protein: CASSPAARTGKITDTQYF. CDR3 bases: TGTGCCAGCAGCCCGGCCGCCCGGACAGGGAAGATCACAGATACGCAGTATTTT. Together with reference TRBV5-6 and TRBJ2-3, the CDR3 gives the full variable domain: DAGVTQSPTHLIKTRGQQVTLRCSPKSGHDTVSWYQQALGQGPQFIFQYYEEEERQRGNFPDRFSGHQFPNYSSELNVNALLLGDSALYLCASSPAARTGKITDTQYFGPGTRLTVL.

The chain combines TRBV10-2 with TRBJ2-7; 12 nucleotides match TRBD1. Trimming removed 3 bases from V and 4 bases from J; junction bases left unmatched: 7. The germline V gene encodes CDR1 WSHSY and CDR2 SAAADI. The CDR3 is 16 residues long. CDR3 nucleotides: TGCGCCAGCAGTGATATAGGGACAGGGGGCGTTTACGAGCAGTACTTC. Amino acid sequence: CASSDIGTGGVYEQYF.

CDR3 nucleotides: TGTGCCAGCAGTGGGCAGGGCAAGTTTGGCTACACCTTC. This encodes CASSGQGKFGYTF. V is TRBV2 and J is TRBJ1-2, with TRBD1 as a possible D gene (5 bases). This CDR3 is built from 13 residues. Trimming cost V 4 bases and J 7 bases, with 13 bases left between them. In germline, CDR1 is SNHLY, CDR2 FYNNEI.

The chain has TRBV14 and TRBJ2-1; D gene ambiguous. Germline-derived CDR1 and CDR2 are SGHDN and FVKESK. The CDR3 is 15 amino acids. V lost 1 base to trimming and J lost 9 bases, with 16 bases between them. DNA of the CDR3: TGTGCCAGCAGCCAAGCAGGTTCCGTGGGCATTGAGCAGTTCTTC. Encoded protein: CASSQAGSVGIEQFF.

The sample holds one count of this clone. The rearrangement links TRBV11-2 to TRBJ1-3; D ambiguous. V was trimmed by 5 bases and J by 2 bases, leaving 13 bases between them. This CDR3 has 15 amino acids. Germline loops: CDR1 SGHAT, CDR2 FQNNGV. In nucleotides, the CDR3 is TGTGCCAGCAGCGTCAACAAATCGCCTGGAAACACCATATATTTT. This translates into CASSVNKSPGNTIYF.